This T cell receptor beta chain was obtained from a study of vaccination effects on CD4 cells after COVID-19. General study results and limits: Cross-reactivity toward common cold coronaviruses was confined to only 1 of 255 vaccine-induced clones in healthy vaccinees.

With regard to this clone: What it binds is not known.

In the ViraFEST assay, antigen-specific CD4+ clonotypes were identified by expansion after peptide-pool stimulation. When less than 12 days of culture had elapsed, CD4+ T cells were isolated. No vaccinee had earlier SARS-CoV-2 infection, and nucleocapsid antibodies were negative. In germline, CDR1 is KGHDR, CDR2 SFDVKD. V dropped 4 bases and J dropped 8; count of bases not matched to a gene: 8. The CDR3 runs 14 residues. Some clones are missing from TCRdb's copy, which holds only in-frame ones; the method was immunoSEQ multiplex PCR. Of some 70,000 clones listed, roughly 80% are singletons. This chain joins TRBV24-1 and TRBJ1-2; 8 positions match TRBD1. This TCR was recovered from a human donor who received a COVID-19 vaccine. The sample was CD4+ T cells from PBMCs cultured with SARS-CoV-2 spike peptides, taken before COVID-19 vaccination. The CDR3 spells CATSDSGTGPGYTF. In DNA form, the CDR3 reads TGTGCCACCAGTGACTCCGGGACAGGTCCAGGCTACACCTTC.